The source of this TCR beta chain is a study of cytomegalovirus exposure and HLA in healthy donors (TCRdb year 2017). In the study overall: According to a later analysis, one platform produced both the roughly 120 validation repertoires and the 550 to 800 repertoires of the first cohort. The study aimed to test whether signatures of past pathogen exposure could be identified by cataloging public T cell receptors. Besides the first cohort of 500 to 700 subjects, a separate validation cohort made up of roughly 120 different subjects was used. The study combined high-throughput TCR immunosequencing, statistical association of individual TCRs with disease status, and machine learning to predict cytomegalovirus infection status. The full study reports these points: While some public TCRs were present in many individuals, most TCR sequences turned up only very rarely across donors. The authors suggested that the approach could potentially be generalized to other disease states and immunological phenotypes. A few of the identified cytomegalovirus-associated TCR beta chains were confirmed in vitro to be specific for cytomegalovirus antigens. A later analysis lacked HLA typing for the validation cohort, so it scored co-occurrence in that cohort across all 110 or so repertoires. Subsequent analysis determined that TCRs grouped into clusters in the first cohort also showed a tendency toward co-occurrence across the 90 to 150 validation repertoires, and roughly 94% of cluster scores exceeded 0. The study listed 164 TCR beta chains as associated with cytomegalovirus. Cytomegalovirus status was reported to be diagnosed by the classifier with high specificity and sensitivity in both the original and validation cohorts.

V loses 3 bases at its end and J loses 10 bases; junction bases beyond the gene matches: 6. According to the germline V gene (reference sequence), CDR1 reads LNHNV and CDR2 reads YYDKDF. CDR3 length: 14 amino acids, cysteine to phenylalanine. Just CDR3 DNA is preserved here, 42 bases in frame from base 1. On this clone: The specificity of this receptor is unknown. Per-base quality was not reported, and no clone a single base away is much larger than it.

The donors belonged to the validation cohort of around 120 subjects, which was separate from the approximately 680-subject first cohort. Libraries came from the immunoSEQ multiplex PCR assay. In the paper's pipeline: A statistical classification framework was developed to diagnose cytomegalovirus status using the catalog of TCR beta chain sequences. In its TCRdb copy, this immuneACCESS table keeps in-frame sequences only and misses some clones. Where compared with another copy, unresolved V genes explain less than half of these, and the others have no known cause. The DNA was the basis for D and trimming; V, J and clone size are from that table. The sample has about 110,000 clones on record, around 85% of them singletons. The top ten hold approximately 2.9% of the sample.

The rearranged chain carries TRBV15 and TRBJ2-4; TRBD1 agrees with 10 junctional bases. Sequenced material: PBMCs. This receptor was taken from a woman younger than 35 in good health and CMV-seronegative. Here is the DNA: TGTGCCACCAGCAGGGGACAGGGGTTGAGGATTCAGTACTTC. It codes for CATSRGQGLRIQYF.